A selection of T cell receptor beta chains follows, all from one sample in a study of blood T cell repertoires in COVID-19. Only in-frame clones appear in the TCRdb table, and some are missing; sequencing was by immunoSEQ multiplex PCR. Here the sample spans a few hundred thousand clones, 80% to 85% being singletons. Sample: PBMCs or T cells enriched from blood (not recorded which). The receptors shown here come from a man aged 50 or older who had recovered from COVID-19. Both conserved end residues are part of each CDR3.

v_gene | CDR3aa
TRBV5-4 | CASSFGVQGGTEAFF
TRBV9 | CASSVGVGAYGYTF
TRBV6-5 | CASTLDPADYGYTF
TRBV7-6 | CASSLTQGRDEQFF
TRBV18 | CASPTSGTANTGELFF
TRBV27 | CASSLLSRGRIGSGLSGANVLTF
TRBV5-6 | CASSPGSLREQFF
TRBV29-1 | CSALEMNTEAFF
TRBV27 | CASRHRGDGYTF
TRBV14 | CASSQSLYGYTF
TRBV5-1 | CASSPDPSGGGLGFF
TRBV7-6 | CASSLVDRPGTSDNEQFF
TRBV5-5 | CASSLVVSNYGYTF
TRBV7-2 | CASSLAFRAGLADTQYF
TRBV15 | CATALAGGGNNEQFF
TRBV27 | CASSPQGWGLINEQFF
TRBV7-7 | CASSPTSGSIDEQFF
TRBV10-2 | CASSGGKWEKLFF
TRBV28 | CASRGQGAPPDTQYF
TRBV2 | CATLAGGNTEAFF
TRBV3-1/TRBV3-2 | CASSQTGLANYGYTF
TRBV7-8 | CASSTRTGGETQYF
TRBV6-1 | CASSDQGRDTDTQYF
TRBV18 | CASSDSLNTEAFF
TRBV5-1 | CASSSGGVNTEAFF